The 13 T cell receptor beta chains below all came from one sample that was sequenced in a study of blood T cell repertoires in COVID-19. Here immunoSEQ multiplex PCR was the method, and the copy in TCRdb shows in-frame clones only, minus some. The sample contains some 130,000 clones, approximately 86% of which appear only once. The sample consisted of peripheral blood. These receptors were collected from a woman aged 45-65 years who had recovered from COVID-19.

The chain links TRBV5-1 to TRBJ2-7, with D uncertain. The CDR3 loop spans 11 amino acids. V lost 4 bases to trimming and J lost 3 bases, with 5 bases between them. CDR1 and CDR2 (germline): SGHRS, YFSETQ. DNA for the CDR3: TGCGCCAGCAGCCCGGGCTACGAGCAGTACTTC. It encodes CASSPGYEQYF.

The chain joins TRBV7-9 to TRBJ2-3, with 9 nucleotides matching TRBD2. CDR1 and CDR2 from the germline V gene are SEHNR and FQNEAQ (reference sequence). The V and J ends lost 3 bases and 2 bases, in that order; junction bases with no gene match: 6. The CDR3 runs 16 residues. The CDR3 DNA reads as TGTGCCAGCAGCTTCCCTGCGGGAGGGGTCACAGATACGCAGTATTTT. Residues: CASSFPAGGVTDTQYF.

The chain carries TRBV27 and TRBJ1-2, with a tentative D call TRBD1 (5 bases). The CDR3 consists of 16 residues. The V and J ends lost 5 bases and 4 bases respectively, with 20 bases between them. Germline V CDR1 and CDR2: MNHEY, SMNVEV (reference sequence). This CDR3 is CASSPSAGESSYGYTF. CDR3 sequence (DNA): TGTGCCAGCAGTCCCTCGGCGGGGGAATCCTCCTATGGCTACACCTTC.

This clone was observed a few times. This sequence joins TRBV4-3 and TRBJ1-1, with a weak D call TRBD1 (6 bases). The CDR3 length is 16 residues. CDR1 LGHNA and CDR2 YSLEER come from the germline V gene. Trimming stripped 2 bases from V and 5 bases from J, with 18 bases between. CDR3 nucleotide sequence: TGCGCCAGCAGCCAATTGCAGGGGATGGGGGAGACTGAAGCTTTCTTT. Protein product: CASSQLQGMGETEAFF.

The V and J genes are TRBV19 and TRBJ1-6; D gene uncertain. V lost 7 bases and J lost 8, with 18 bases in between. Germline CDR1 LNHDA, CDR2 SQIVND (reference sequence). The CDR3 has 15 residues. The CDR3 is CASNPHEAGDSPLHF. CDR3 DNA sequence: TGTGCCAGTAACCCCCATGAAGCGGGCGATTCACCCCTCCACTTT. Supplemented by reference TRBV19 and TRBJ1-6, the full variable domain reads DGGITQSPKYLFRKEGQNVTLSCEQNLNHDAMYWYRQDPGQGLRLIYYSQIVNDFQKGDIAEGYSVSREKKESFPLTVTSAQKNPTAFYLCASNPHEAGDSPLHFGNGTRLTVT.

The chain combines TRBV6-2 or TRBV6-3 with TRBJ2-7, with 12 nucleotides matching TRBD2. The junction had 7 bases not matched to a gene; V was cut back by 0 bases and J by 7 bases. This CDR3 is 16 amino acids long. CDR1 is MNHEY and CDR2 is SVGEGT in the germline V gene. CDR3 sequence reads: CASSYSASGRVGEQYF. CDR3 bases: TGTGCCAGCAGTTACTCGGCTAGCGGGAGGGTTGGTGAGCAGTACTTC.

The chain is built from TRBV18 and TRBJ2-4; tentatively, D is TRBD2 (7 bases). Germline-derived CDR1 and CDR2 are KGHSH and LQKENI. V was clipped by 3 bases and J by 0 bases, with 12 bases between them. This CDR3 region has 16 residues. In nucleotides, the CDR3 is TGTGCCAGCTCACCCCCGGGGGGCCTAGCCAAAAACATTCAGTACTTC. It encodes CASSPPGGLAKNIQYF.

This sequence joins TRBV2 and TRBJ2-3, with 12 positions matching TRBD2. J lost 3 bases, V lost 8 bases, and 9 bases had no gene match. In germline, CDR1 is SNHLY, CDR2 FYNNEI. CDR3 length equals 16 residues. The CDR3 here is CASRLAGGPRTDTQYF. The DNA for the CDR3 is TGTGCCAGCCGGCTAGCGGGGGGGCCTCGGACAGATACGCAGTATTTT. The full variable domain, completed using reference TRBV2 and TRBJ2-3, is EPEVTQTPSHQVTQMGQEVILRCVPISNHLYFYWYRQILGQKVEFLVSFYNNEISEKSEIFDDQFSVERPDGSNFTLKIRSTKLEDSAMYFCASRLAGGPRTDTQYFGPGTRLTVL.

The genes are TRBV19 and TRBJ1-2; TRBD1 is a possible D gene (6 bases). V was pared by 3 bases and J by 3 bases, with 14 bases between. Germline CDR1 reads LNHDA; CDR2 reads SQIVND (reference sequence). This CDR3 spans 15 amino acids. This chain's CDR3 is CASSITGTADYGYTF. In DNA, the CDR3 is TGTGCCAGTAGTATCACAGGGACCGCGGACTATGGCTACACCTTC.

This chain's CDR3 is CASARLAGPGEQYF. The CDR3 DNA sequence: TGTGCCAGCGCCCGACTAGCGGGGCCGGGGGAGCAGTACTTC. This chain links TRBV27 with TRBJ2-7; 11 positions agree with TRBD2. With 8 bases clipped from V and 7 bases from J, the junction kept 10 bases outside the gene matches. Germline V lookup: CDR1 MNHEY, CDR2 SMNVEV (reference sequence). The CDR3 totals 14 residues.

The chain uses TRBV6-6 and TRBJ2-1; 8 positions match TRBD1. The V gene end was trimmed by 4 bases and the J gene end by 7 bases; junction bases not matched to a gene: 9. CDR1 MNHNY and CDR2 SVGAGI come from the germline V gene (reference sequence). The CDR3 is made up of 15 amino acids. The CDR3 DNA reads as TGTGCCAGCAGTTCCGCCGGGACAGGCACGAATGAGCAGTTCTTC. Residues: CASSSAGTGTNEQFF.

This clone was counted a few times. J is TRBJ1-4 and V is TRBV19; D possibly corresponds to TRBD1 (5 bases). V gave up 3 bases and J gave up 5 bases, with 10 bases separating them. Germline V gene lookup returns CDR1 LNHDA and CDR2 SQIVND (reference sequence). The CDR3 has 14 amino acids. The CDR3 protein is CASSMTVLNEKLFF. For the CDR3, the DNA is TGTGCCAGTAGTATGACAGTTTTGAATGAAAAACTGTTTTTT.

Only a few counts were recorded for this clone. The chain employs TRBV4-1 and TRBJ1-3; no clear D. CDR3 length equals 15 residues. Trimming pared 0 bases from V and 4 bases from J, leaving 10 bases between. CDR1 and CDR2 (germline): MGHRA, YSYEKL. CDR3 loop: CASSQDSVQGNTIYF. Here the CDR3 DNA reads TGCGCCAGCAGCCAAGACAGCGTGCAGGGAAACACCATATATTTT.